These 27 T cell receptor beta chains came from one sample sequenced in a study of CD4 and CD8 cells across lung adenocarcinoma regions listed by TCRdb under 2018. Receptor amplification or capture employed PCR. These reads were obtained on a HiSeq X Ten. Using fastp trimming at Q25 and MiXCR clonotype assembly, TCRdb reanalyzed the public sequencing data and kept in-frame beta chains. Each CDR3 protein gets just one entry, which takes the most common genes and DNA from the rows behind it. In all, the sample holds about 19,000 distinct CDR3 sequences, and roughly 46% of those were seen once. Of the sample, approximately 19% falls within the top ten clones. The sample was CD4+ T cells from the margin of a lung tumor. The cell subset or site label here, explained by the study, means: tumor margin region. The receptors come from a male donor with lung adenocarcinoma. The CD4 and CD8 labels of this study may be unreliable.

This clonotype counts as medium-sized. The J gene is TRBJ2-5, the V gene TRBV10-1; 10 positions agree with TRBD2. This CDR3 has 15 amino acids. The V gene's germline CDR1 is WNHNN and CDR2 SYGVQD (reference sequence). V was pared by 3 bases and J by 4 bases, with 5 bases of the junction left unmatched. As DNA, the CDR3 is TGCGCCAGCAGTGAAGGGGGACTAGCGAGAGAGACCCAGTACTTC. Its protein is CASSEGGLARETQYF.

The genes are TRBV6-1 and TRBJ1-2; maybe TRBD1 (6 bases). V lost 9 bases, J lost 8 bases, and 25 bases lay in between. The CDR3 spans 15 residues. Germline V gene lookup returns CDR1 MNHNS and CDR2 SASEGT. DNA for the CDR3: TGTGCCAGGAGGGGAGGGGGGGGGGGGGGGGGGGGCTACACCTTC. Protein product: CARRGGGGGGGGYTF.

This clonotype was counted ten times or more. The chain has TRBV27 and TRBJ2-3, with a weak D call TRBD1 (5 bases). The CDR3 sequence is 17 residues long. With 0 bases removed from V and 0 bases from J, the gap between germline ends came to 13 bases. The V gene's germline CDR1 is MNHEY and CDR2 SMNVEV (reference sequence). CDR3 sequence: CASSLSIGGASTDTQYF. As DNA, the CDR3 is TGTGCCAGCAGTTTATCGATCGGTGGGGCGAGCACAGATACGCAGTATTTT.

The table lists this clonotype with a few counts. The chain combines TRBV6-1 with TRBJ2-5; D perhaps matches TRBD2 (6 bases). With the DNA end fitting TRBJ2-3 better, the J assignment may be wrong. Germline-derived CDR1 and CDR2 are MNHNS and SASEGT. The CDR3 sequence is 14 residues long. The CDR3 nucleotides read TGTGCGGGCAGTGGGGGGAGTCGCTCGGAGACGCAGTATTTT. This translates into CAGSGGSRSETQYF.

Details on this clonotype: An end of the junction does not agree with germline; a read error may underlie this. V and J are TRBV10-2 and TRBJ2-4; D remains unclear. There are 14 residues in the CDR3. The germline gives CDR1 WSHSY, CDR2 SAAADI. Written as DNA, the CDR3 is TGCGCCAGCAGCCGGCTGTCAGGCAAAAATACGCAGTATTTC. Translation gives CASSRLSGKNTQYF.

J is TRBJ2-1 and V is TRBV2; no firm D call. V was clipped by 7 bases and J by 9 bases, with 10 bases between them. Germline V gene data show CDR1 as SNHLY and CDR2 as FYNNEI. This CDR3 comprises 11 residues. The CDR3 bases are TGTGCCAGCAATTATCATACTGAGCAGTTCTTC. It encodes CASNYHTEQFF.

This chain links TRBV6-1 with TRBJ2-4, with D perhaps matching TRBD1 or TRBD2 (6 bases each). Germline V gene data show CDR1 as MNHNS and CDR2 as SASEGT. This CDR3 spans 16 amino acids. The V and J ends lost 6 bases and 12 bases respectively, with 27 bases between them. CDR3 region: CASSGTGASANNDQYF. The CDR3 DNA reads TGTGCCAGCAGCGGGACGGGGGCTAGTGCCAACAACGATCAGTACTTC.

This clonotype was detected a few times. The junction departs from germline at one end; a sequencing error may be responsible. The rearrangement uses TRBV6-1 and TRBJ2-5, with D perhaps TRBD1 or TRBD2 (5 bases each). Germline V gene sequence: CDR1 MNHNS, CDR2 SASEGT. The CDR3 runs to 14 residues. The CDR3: CAGSGGRGPETQYF. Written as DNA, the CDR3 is TGTGCGGGCAGTGGGGGTAGAGGCCCAGAGACGCAGTACTTC.

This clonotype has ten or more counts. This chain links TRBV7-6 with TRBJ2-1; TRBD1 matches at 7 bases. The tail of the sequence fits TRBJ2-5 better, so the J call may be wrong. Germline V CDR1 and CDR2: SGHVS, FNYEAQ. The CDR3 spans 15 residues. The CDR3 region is CASSAQGLGTETQYF. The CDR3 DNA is TGTGCCAGCAGCGCACAGGGGCTCGGGACGGAGACCCAGTACTTC.

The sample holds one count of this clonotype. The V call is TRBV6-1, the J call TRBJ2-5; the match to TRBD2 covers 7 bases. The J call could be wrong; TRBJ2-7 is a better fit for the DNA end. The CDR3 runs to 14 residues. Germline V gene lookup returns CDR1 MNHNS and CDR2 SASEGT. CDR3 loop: CASSEVAGDYEQYF. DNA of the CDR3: TGTGCCAGCAGTGAAGTGGCGGGAGACTACGAGCAGTACTTC.

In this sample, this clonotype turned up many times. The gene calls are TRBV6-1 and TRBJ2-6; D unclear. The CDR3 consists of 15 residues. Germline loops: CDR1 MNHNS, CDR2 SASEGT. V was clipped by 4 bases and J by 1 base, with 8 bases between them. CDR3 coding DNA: TGTGCCAGCAGTGTTGGGAAATCTGGGGCCAACGTCCTGACTTTC. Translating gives CASSVGKSGANVLTF.

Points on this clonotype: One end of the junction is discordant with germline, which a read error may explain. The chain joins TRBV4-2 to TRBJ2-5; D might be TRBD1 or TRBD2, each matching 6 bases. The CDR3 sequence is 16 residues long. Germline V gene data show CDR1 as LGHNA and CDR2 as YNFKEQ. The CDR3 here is CASSEDGGRAKDTQYF. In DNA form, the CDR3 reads TGTGCCAGCAGCGAAGACGGGGGCCGCGCCAAAGATACCCAGTACTTC.

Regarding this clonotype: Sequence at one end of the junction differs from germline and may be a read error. Here the CDR3 DNA reads TGTGCCAGCAGCTTAACGTCGGCAGCACAAGGGACCCAGTACTTC. Protein product: CASSLTSAAQGTQYF. The gene calls are TRBV7-3 and TRBJ2-1; D remains unclear. The end of the DNA aligns better with TRBJ2-5, so the J call may be wrong. This CDR3 region has 15 residues. The V gene's germline CDR1 is SGHTA and CDR2 FQGTGA.

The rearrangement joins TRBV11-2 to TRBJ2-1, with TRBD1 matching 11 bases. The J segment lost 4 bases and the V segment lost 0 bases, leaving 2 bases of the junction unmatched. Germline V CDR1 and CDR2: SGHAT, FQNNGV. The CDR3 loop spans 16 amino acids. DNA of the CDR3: TGTGCCAGCAGCTTAGAGGGACAGGGGGGATACAATGAGCAGTTCTTC. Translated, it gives CASSLEGQGGYNEQFF.

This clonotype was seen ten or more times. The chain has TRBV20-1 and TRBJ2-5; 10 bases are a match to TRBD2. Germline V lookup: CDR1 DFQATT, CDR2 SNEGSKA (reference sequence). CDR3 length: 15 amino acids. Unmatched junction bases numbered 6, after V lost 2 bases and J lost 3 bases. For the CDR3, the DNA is TGCAGTGCTAGAACGGCTAGCGGGAGCGAAGAGACCCAGTACTTC. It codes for CSARTASGSEETQYF.

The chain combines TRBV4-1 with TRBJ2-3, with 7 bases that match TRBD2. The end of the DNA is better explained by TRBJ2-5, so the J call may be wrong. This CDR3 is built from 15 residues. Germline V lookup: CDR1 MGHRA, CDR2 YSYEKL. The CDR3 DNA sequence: TGCGCCGGGGGGACGGGGGGAGCGGACCGGGATACCCAGTACTTC. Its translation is CAGGTGGADRDTQYF.

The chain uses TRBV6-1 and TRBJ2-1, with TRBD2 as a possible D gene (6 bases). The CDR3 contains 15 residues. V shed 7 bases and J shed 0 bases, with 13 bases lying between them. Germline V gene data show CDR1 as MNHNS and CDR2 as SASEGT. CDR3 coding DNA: TGTGCCAGCACCCTAGGAGCGGGCTCCTACAATGAGCAGTTCTTC. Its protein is CASTLGAGSYNEQFF.

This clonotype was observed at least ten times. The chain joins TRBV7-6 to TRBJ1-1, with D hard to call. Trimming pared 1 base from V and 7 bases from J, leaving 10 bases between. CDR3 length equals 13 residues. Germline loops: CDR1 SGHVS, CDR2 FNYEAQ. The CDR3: CASSLGPIGEAFF. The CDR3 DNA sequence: TGTGCCAGCAGCTTAGGACCCATAGGTGAAGCTTTCTTT.

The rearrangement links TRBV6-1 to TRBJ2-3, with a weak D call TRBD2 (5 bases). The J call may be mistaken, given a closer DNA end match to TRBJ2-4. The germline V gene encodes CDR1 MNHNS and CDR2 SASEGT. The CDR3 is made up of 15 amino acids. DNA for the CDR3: TGTGCCAGCAGTGCGGGGAAGAGAGGCAAAGATACTCAGTACTTC. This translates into CASSAGKRGKDTQYF.

The chain's CDR3 is CASSHNSPLHF. CDR3 nucleotides: TGTGCCAGCAGCCATAATTCACCCCTCCACTTT. This rearrangement joins TRBV3-1 to TRBJ1-6; D is unclear. The CDR3 totals 11 residues. Trimming removed 3 bases from V and 6 bases from J, with 0 bases in between. CDR1 and CDR2 (germline): LGHDT, YNNKEL (reference sequence).

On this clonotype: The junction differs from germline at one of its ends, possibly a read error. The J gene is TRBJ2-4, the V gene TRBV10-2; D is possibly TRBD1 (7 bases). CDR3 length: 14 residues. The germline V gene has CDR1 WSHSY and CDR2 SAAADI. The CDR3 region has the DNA TGCCGCAGCAGGGGGGTGGGAGGCAAAGACATGCAGTATTTC. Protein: CRSRGVGGKDMQYF.

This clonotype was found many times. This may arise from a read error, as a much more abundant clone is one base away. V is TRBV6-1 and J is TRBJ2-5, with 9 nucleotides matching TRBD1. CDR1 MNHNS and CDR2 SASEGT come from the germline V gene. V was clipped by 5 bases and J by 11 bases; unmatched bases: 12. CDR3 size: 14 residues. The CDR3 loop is CASSPNRGPWEQYF. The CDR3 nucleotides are TGTGCCAGCAGTCCGAACAGGGGGCCTTGGGAGCAGTACTTC.

CDR3 residues: CASKRGGDYEQYF. Written as DNA, the CDR3 is TGTGCCAGCAAGCGGGGGGGTGATTACGAGCAGTACTTC. The chain carries TRBV6-1 and TRBJ2-7; 10 positions agree with TRBD2. V was pared by 7 bases and J by 4 bases, with 4 bases of the junction left unmatched. From germline, CDR1 is MNHNS and CDR2 SASEGT. The CDR3 is 13 amino acids.

CDR3: CASSVLGREAKDTQYF. The CDR3 region has the DNA TGTGCCAGCAGCGTACTGGGGCGGGAAGCCAAAGACACGCAGTATTTT. This chain joins TRBV6-1 and TRBJ2-3; the D gene is possibly TRBD2 (6 bases). V lost 6 bases and J 9 bases, leaving 25 bases between the germline ends. The CDR3 is 16 residues long. The germline CDR1 and CDR2 sequences are MNHNS and SASEGT.

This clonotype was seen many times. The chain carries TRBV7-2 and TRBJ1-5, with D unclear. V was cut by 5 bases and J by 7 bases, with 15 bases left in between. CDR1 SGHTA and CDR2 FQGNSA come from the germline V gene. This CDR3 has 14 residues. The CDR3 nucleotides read TGTGCCAGCAGCCGATTCCGGGTAGAGCAGCCCCAGCATTTT. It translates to CASSRFRVEQPQHF.

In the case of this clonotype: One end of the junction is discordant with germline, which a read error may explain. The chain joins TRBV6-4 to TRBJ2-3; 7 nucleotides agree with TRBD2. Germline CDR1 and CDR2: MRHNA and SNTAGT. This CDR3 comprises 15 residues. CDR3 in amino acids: CAGRDGSRDAETQYF. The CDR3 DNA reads TGTGCTGGGAGGGACGGGAGCCGGGATGCAGAGACGCAGTATTTT.

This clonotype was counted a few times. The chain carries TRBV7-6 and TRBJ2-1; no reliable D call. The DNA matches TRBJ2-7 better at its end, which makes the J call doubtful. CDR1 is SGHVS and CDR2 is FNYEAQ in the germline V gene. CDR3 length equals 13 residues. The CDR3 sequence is CASSRADSYEQYF. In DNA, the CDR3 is TGTGCCAGCAGTCGGGCGGACTCCTACGAGCAGTACTTC.